This T cell receptor beta chain stems from a study of blood T cell repertoires in COVID-19. Background on the study: Italy, Spain and the United States were the sources of the convalescent and acute COVID-19 samples. PBMCs, B-cell-depleted T cells, or T cells provided the cDNA or gDNA that made up the material.

The sample holds one count of this clone. Per the authors' pipeline: Reference gene primer amplification yielded estimated nucleated cell counts. Some clones are missing from TCRdb's copy, which holds only in-frame ones; the method was immunoSEQ multiplex PCR. That table furnishes V, J and clone size, whereas the DNA furnished D and trimming. The table records roughly 250,000 clones, 88% of them present only once. The J segment lost 0 bases and the V segment lost 6 bases, leaving 3 bases of the junction unmatched. The CDR3 totals 15 residues. The germline gives CDR1 MGHDK, CDR2 SYGVNS. The chain is built from TRBV25-1 and TRBJ2-2; TRBD1 aligns across 8 bases. The sample was peripheral blood. The TCR was taken from a middle-aged woman who had recovered from COVID-19. The CDR3 region is CASRTGQANTGELFF. CDR3 DNA: TGTGCCAGCAGGACGGGACAGGCGAACACCGGGGAGCTGTTTTTT.